This is a list of T cell receptor beta chains from one sample in a study of a mutant IDH1 vaccine in newly diagnosed glioma. The antigens for these receptors are not known. The method was immunoSEQ multiplex PCR; TCRdb's version includes in-frame clones alone and lacks a portion of them. The table records 50,000 to 85,000 clones, around 82% of them present only once. The sequencing here drew on PBMCs, taken from a glioma patient whose treatment included an IDH1 peptide vaccine. All receptors come from a young man with glioma. Each CDR3 is given with its conserved first and last residue. A D gene is named only where the DNA matches it firmly. Clone size is given for some rows only: seen once, a few or many times, or a class if the clone is expanded.

V	size	D	J	DNA	CDR3
TRBV30	.	.	TRBJ1-2	TGTGCAACCCTCTTGGAGGGGACGGGTGGCTACACCTTC	CATLLEGTGGYTF
TRBV7-8	.	.	TRBJ1-2	TGTGCCAGCAGCTTACCCCGGATCGGGGACGGGGCGGACTATGGCTACACCTTC	CASSLPRIGDGADYGYTF
TRBV7-2	.	TRBD2	TRBJ2-7	TGTGCCAGCAGCGCCCAGGCCCTAGCGGGGGTCCCCGAGCAGTACTTC	CASSAQALAGVPEQYF
TRBV5-1	.	TRBD2	TRBJ2-2	TGCGCCAGCAAAGGGCTAGCGGCCGGCACCGGGGAGCTGTTTTTT	CASKGLAAGTGELFF
TRBV4-3	.	.	TRBJ1-3	TGCGCCAGCAGCCAAGAGTTTCTTATTGGAAACACCATATATTTT	CASSQEFLIGNTIYF
TRBV7-2	.	TRBD1	TRBJ2-5	TGTGCCAGCAGCTTAGCAGGGGGCGGTGAGACCCAGTACTTC	CASSLAGGGETQYF
TRBV5-4	.	.	TRBJ2-7	TGTGCCAGCAGCTTGGACCTCCCCGACGAGCAGTACTTC	CASSLDLPDEQYF
TRBV27	.	TRBD1	TRBJ1-5	TGTGCCAGCAGTTTAAACTGGAGGGGGCGAACGAGCCAGCCCCAGCATTTT	CASSLNWRGRTSQPQHF
TRBV28	few	.	TRBJ1-5	TGTGCCAGCAGTCTCTTAGATCAGCCCCAGCATTTT	CASSLLDQPQHF
TRBV2	.	.	TRBJ2-5	TGTGCCAGCGAGGCAGGGCTAGCAGAGACCCAGTACTTC	CASEAGLAETQYF
TRBV10-3	few	.	TRBJ1-1	TGTGCCATCGGGCAGGGAGGGAACACTGAAGCTTTCTTT	CAIGQGGNTEAFF